This T cell receptor (beta chain) was retrieved from a study of human T cells and chemical hapten exposure. Study-wide findings and caveats: TCRs at a frequency above 1 in 1000 stayed unchanged with DPC sensitization.

Blood, whole and unfractionated, served as the source for total RNA extraction. As regards this clonotype: What it binds is not known.

The V gene end was trimmed by 5 bases and the J gene end by 1 base; junction bases not matched to a gene: 13. Germline V gene lookup returns CDR1 DFQATT and CDR2 SNEGSKA (reference sequence). This CDR3 region has 17 residues. One entry per CDR3 protein results from TCRdb running MiXCR on the 5' RACE reads. The table has 130,000 or so distinct CDR3 sequences, roughly 4.1% seen once; the top ten hold around 1.5%. The receptor's source is a female donor in good health. This chain connects TRBV20-1 to TRBJ1-3; 8 nucleotides agree with TRBD1. The CDR3: CSAYGQGPLTSGNTIYF. Written as DNA, the CDR3 is TGCAGTGCTTACGGACAGGGTCCTCTCACTTCTGGAAACACCATATATTTT.